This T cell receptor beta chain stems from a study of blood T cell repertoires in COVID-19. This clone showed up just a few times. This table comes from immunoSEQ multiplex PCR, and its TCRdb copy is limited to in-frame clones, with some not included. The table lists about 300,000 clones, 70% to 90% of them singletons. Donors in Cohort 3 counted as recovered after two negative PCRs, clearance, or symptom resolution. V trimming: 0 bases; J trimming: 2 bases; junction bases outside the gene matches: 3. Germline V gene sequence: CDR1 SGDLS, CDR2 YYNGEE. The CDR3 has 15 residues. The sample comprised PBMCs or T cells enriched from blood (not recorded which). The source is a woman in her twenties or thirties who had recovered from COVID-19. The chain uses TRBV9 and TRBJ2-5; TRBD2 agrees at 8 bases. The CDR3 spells CASSVDAGGQETQYF. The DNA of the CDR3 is TGTGCCAGCAGCGTAGACGCGGGGGGACAAGAGACCCAGTACTTC.